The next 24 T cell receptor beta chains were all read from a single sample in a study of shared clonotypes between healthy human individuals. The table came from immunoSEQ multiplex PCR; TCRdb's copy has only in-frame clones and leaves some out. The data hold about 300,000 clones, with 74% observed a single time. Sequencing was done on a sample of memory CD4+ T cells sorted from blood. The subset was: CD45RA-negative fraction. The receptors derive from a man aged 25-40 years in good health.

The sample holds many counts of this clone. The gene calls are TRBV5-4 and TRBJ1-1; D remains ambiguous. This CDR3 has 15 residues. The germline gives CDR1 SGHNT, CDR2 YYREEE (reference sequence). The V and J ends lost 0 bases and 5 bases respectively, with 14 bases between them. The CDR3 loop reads CASSLVSTVGTEAFF. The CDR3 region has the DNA TGTGCCAGCAGCTTGGTCTCGACGGTGGGGACTGAAGCTTTCTTT.

CDR3 sequence reads: CASSFNRGRQPQHF. The CDR3 DNA reads as TGTGCCAGCAGTTTCAACAGGGGACGGCAGCCCCAGCATTTT. This chain links TRBV28 with TRBJ1-5; 7 positions agree with TRBD1. The CDR3 totals 14 residues. CDR1 and CDR2 (germline): MDHEN, SYDVKM. V shed 3 bases, J shed 7 bases, and the junction held 6 bases outside the gene matches.

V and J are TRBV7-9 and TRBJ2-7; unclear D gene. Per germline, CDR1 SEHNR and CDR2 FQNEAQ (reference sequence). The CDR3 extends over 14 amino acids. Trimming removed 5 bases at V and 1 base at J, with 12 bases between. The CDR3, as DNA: TGTGCCAGCAGCACCCTTCCGGTGTCCTACGAGCAGTACTTC. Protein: CASSTLPVSYEQYF.

CDR3 sequence: CASSRFGTSGRLSPQETQYF. The CDR3 DNA follows: TGCGCCAGCAGCAGATTCGGGACTAGCGGGAGGCTCTCCCCACAAGAGACCCAGTACTTC. V usage is TRBV5-1 and J usage is TRBJ2-5, with 15 bases aligning to TRBD2. Trimming at V came to 4 bases and at J to 2 bases, leaving 15 bases not matched to a gene. The CDR3 loop spans 20 amino acids. The germline V gene has CDR1 SGHRS and CDR2 YFSETQ.

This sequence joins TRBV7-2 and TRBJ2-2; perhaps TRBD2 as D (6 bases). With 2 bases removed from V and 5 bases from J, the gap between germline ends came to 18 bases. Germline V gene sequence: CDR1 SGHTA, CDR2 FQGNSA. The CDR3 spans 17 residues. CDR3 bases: TGTGCCAGCAGCTTATTTTTTGGAGCGGGTCATACCGGGGAGCTGTTTTTT. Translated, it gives CASSLFFGAGHTGELFF.

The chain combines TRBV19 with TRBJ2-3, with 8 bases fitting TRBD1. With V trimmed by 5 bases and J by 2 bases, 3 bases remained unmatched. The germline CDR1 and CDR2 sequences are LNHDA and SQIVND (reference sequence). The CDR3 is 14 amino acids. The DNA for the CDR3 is TGTGCCAGTAGTCCGGACAGGGTCACAGATACGCAGTATTTT. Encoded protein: CASSPDRVTDTQYF.

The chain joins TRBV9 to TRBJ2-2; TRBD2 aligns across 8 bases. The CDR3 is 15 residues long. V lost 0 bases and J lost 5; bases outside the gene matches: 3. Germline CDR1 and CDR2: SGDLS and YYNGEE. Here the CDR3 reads CASSVVASGTGELFF. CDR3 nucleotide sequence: TGTGCCAGCAGCGTAGTGGCTAGCGGGACCGGGGAGCTGTTTTTT.

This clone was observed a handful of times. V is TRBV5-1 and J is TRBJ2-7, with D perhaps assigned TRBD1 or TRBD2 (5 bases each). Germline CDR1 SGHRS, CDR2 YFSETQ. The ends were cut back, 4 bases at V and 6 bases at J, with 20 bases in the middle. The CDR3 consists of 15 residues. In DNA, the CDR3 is TGCGCCAGCAGCCCCTCCGTCGGGACCCCCGGCGAGCAGTACTTC. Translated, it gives CASSPSVGTPGEQYF.

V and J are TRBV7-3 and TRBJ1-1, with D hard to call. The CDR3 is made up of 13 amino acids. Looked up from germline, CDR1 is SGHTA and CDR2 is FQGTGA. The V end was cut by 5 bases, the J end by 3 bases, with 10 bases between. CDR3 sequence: CASSLSRDTEAFF. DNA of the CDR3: TGTGCCAGCAGCCTAAGTAGGGACACTGAAGCTTTCTTT.

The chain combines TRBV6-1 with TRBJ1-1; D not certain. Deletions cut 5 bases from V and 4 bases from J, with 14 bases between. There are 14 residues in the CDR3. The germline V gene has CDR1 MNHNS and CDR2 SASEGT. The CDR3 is CASSLRVGSTEAFF. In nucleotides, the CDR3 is TGTGCCAGCAGTTTACGGGTGGGTAGCACTGAAGCTTTCTTT.

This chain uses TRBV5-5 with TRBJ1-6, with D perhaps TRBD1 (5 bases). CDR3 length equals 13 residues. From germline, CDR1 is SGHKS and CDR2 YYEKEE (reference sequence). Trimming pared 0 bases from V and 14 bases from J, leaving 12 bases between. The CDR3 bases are TGTGCCAGCAGCTTGGCAGGGAACCGGGCCCTCCACTTT. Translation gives CASSLAGNRALHF.

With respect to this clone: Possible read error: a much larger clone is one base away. The CDR3 spells CASSEGAGREQETQHF. CDR3 DNA: TGTGCCAGCAGTGAGGGTGCAGGGAGGGAACAAGAGACCCAGCACTTC. The V call is TRBV25-1, the J call TRBJ2-5, with 7 nucleotides matching TRBD2. Germline CDR1 reads MGHDK; CDR2 reads SYGVNS. This CDR3 is built from 16 residues. The full variable domain, its missing parts supplied by reference TRBV25-1 and TRBJ2-5, is EADIYQTPRYLVIGTGKKITLECSQTMGHDKMYWYQQDPGMELHLIHYSYGVNSTEKGDLSSESTVSRIRTEHFPLTLESARPSHTSQYLCASSEGAGREQETQHFGPGTRLLVL.

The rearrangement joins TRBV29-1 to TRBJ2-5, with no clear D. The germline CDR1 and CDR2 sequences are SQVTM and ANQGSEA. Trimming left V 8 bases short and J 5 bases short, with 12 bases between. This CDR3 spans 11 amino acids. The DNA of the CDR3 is TGCAGCCTCACGATAGGCGAGACCCAGTACTTC. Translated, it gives CSLTIGETQYF.

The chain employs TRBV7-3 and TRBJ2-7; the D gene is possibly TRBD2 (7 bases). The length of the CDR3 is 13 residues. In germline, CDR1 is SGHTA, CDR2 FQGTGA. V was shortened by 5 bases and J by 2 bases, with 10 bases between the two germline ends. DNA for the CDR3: TGTGCCAGCAGCCAGGGGAGGGCCTACGAGCAGTACTTC. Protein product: CASSQGRAYEQYF.

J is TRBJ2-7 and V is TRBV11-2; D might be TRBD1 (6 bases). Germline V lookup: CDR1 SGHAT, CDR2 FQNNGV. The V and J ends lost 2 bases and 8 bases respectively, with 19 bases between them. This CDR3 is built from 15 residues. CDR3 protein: CASSLTREQGYKQYF. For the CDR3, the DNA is TGTGCCAGCAGCTTAACTCGCGAGCAGGGGTACAAGCAGTACTTC.

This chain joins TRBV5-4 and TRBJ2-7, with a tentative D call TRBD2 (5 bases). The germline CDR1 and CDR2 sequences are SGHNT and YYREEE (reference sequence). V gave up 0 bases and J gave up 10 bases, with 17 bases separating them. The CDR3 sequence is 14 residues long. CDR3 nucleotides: TGTGCCAGCAGCTTGGGAAGGGCGGGTAATATCCAGTACTTC. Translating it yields CASSLGRAGNIQYF.

Here the CDR3 reads CASSLELGLAGHEQFF. CDR3 in DNA: TGTGCCAGCAGCTTGGAATTAGGGCTAGCGGGCCATGAGCAGTTCTTC. The chain employs TRBV11-2 and TRBJ2-1; TRBD2 matches 8 bases. CDR1 is SGHAT, CDR2 FQNNGV, per germline. The CDR3 has 16 residues. Unmatched junction bases numbered 12, after V lost 3 bases and J lost 8 bases.

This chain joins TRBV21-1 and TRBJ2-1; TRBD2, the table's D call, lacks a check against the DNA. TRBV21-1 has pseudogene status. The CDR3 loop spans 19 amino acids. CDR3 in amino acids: CASSPLPYTGTSGSVYQFF. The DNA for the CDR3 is TGTGCCAGCAGCCCCCTCCCTTATACCGGGACTAGCGGGAGTGTTTACCAGTTCTTC.

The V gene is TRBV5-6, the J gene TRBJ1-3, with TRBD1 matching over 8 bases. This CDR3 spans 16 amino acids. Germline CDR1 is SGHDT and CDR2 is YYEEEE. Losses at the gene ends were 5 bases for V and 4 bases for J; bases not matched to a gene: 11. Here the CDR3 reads CASSYPQGALGNTIYF. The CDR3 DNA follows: TGTGCCAGCAGTTACCCTCAGGGGGCGTTGGGAAACACCATATATTTT.

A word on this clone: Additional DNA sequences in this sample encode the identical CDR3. The DNA of the CDR3 is TGTGCCAGCAGTTTAGGCTTCTCTGGAAACACCATATATTTT. It specifies CASSLGFSGNTIYF. The chain couples TRBV28 to TRBJ1-3, with D unresolved. Per the germline V gene, CDR1 is MDHEN and CDR2 is SYDVKM. V lost 2 bases and J lost 0, with 5 bases in between. The CDR3 has 14 amino acids.

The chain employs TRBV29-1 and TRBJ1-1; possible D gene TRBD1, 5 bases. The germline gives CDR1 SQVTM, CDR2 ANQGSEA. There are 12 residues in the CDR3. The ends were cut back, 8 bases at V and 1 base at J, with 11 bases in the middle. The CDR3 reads CSTGHRNTEAFF. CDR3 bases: TGCAGCACGGGGCACAGGAACACTGAAGCTTTCTTT.

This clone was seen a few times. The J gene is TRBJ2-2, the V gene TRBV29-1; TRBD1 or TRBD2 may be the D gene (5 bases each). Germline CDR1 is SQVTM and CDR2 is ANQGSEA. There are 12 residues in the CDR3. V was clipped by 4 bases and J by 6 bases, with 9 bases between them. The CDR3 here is CSVAPGPGELFF. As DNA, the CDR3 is TGCAGCGTTGCCCCGGGACCCGGGGAGCTGTTTTTT.

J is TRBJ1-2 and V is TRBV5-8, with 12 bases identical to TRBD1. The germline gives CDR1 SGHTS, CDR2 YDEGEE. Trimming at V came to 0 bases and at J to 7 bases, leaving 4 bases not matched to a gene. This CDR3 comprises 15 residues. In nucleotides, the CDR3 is TGTGCCAGCAGCTTGGGAGGGACAGGGGGCTCTGGCTACACCTTC. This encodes CASSLGGTGGSGYTF.

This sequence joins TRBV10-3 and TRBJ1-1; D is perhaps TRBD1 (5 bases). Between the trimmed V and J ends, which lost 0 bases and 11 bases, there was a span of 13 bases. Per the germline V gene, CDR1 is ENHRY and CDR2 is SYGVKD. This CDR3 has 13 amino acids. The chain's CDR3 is CAISESTVGTAFF. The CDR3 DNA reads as TGTGCCATCAGTGAGTCGACGGTGGGGACGGCTTTCTTT.